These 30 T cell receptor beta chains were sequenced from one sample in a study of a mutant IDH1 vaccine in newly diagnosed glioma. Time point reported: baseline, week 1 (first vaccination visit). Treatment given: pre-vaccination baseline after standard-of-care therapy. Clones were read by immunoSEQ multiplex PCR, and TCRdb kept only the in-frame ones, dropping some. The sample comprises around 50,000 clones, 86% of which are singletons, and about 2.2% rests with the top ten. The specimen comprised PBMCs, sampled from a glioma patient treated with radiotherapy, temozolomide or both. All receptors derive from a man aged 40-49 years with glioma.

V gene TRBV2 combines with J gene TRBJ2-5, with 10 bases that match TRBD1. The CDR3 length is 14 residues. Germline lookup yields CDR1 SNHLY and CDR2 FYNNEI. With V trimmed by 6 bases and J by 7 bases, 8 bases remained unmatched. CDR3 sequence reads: CASRGTGDGGTQYF. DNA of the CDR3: TGTGCCAGCAGAGGGACAGGGGACGGGGGGACCCAGTACTTC.

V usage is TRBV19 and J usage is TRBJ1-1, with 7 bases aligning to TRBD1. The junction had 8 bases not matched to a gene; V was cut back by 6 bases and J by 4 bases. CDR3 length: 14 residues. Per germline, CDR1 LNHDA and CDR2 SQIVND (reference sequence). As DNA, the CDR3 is TGTGCCAGTAGCAGCAGGGGGGACGGCACTGAAGCTTTCTTT. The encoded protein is CASSSRGDGTEAFF.

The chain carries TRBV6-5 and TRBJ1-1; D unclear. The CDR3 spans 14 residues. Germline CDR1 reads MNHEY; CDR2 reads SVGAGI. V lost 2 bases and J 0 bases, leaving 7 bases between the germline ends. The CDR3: CASSYNQVNTEAFF. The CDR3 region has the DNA TGTGCCAGCAGTTACAACCAAGTGAACACTGAAGCTTTCTTT.

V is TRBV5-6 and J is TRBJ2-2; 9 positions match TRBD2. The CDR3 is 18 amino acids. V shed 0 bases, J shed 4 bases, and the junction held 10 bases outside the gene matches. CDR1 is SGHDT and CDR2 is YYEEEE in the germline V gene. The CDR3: CASSLGSSGSFVTGELFF. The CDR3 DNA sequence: TGTGCCAGCAGCTTGGGAAGTAGCGGGAGCTTCGTCACCGGGGAGCTGTTTTTT.

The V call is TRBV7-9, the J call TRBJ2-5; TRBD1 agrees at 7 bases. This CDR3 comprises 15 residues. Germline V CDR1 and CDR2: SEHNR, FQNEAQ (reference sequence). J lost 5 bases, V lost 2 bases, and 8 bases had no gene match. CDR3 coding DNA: TGTGCCAGCAGCTTAAGAGGGTCACAGGGGGAGACCCAGTACTTC. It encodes CASSLRGSQGETQYF.

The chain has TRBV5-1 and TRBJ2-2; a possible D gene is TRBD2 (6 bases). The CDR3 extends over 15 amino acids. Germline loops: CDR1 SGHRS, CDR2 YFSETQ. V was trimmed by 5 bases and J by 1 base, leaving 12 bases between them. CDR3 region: CASSPGLQNTGELFF. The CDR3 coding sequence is TGCGCCAGCAGTCCGGGACTCCAGAACACCGGGGAGCTGTTTTTT. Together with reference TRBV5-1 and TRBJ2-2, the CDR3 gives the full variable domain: KAGVTQTPRYLIKTRGQQVTLSCSPISGHRSVSWYQQTPGQGLQFLFEYFSETQRNKGNFPGRFSGRQFSNSRSEMNVSTLELGDSALYLCASSPGLQNTGELFFGEGSRLTVL.

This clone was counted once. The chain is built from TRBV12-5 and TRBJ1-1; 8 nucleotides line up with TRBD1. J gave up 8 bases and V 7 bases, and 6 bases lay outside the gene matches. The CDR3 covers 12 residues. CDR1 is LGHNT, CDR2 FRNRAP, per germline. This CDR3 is CASALQGVEAFF. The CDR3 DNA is TGTGCTAGTGCTTTACAGGGGGTCGAAGCTTTCTTT.

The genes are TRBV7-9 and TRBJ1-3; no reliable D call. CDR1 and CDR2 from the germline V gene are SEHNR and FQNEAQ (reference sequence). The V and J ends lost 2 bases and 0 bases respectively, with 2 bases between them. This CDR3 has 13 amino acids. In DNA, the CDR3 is TGTGCCAGCAGCTTAAGCTCTGGAAACACCATATATTTT. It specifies CASSLSSGNTIYF.

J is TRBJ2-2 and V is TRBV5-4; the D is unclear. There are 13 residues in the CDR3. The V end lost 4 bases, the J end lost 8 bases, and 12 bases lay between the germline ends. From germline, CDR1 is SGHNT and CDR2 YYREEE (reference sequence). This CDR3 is CASSQDPQGELFF. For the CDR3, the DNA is TGTGCCAGCAGCCAGGACCCCCAGGGGGAGCTGTTTTTT.

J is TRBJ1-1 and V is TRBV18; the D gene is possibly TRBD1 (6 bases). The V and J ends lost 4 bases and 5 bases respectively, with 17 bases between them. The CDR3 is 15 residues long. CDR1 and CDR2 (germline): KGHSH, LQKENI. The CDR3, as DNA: TGTGCCAGCTCACGGGTTTTAGGGGGTCGGACTGAAGCTTTCTTT. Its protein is CASSRVLGGRTEAFF. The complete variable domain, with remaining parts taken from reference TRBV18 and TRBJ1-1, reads NAGVMQNPRHLVRRRGQEARLRCSPMKGHSHVYWYRQLPEEGLKFMVYLQKENIIDESGMPKERFSAEFPKEGPSILRIQQVVRGDSAAYFCASSRVLGGRTEAFFGQGTRLTVV.

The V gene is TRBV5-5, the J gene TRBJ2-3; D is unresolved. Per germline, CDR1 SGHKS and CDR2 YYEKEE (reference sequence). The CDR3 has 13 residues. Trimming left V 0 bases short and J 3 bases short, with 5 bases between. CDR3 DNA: TGTGCCAGCAGCTTGGCCGGGACAGATACGCAGTATTTT. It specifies CASSLAGTDTQYF.

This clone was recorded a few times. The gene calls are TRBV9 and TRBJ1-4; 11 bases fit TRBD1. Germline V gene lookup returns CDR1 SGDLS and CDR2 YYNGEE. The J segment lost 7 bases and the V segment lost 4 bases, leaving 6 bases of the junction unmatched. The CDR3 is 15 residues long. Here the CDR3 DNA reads TGTGCCAGCAGCACATCCGGGACAGGGGGTGAAAAACTGTTTTTT. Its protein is CASSTSGTGGEKLFF.

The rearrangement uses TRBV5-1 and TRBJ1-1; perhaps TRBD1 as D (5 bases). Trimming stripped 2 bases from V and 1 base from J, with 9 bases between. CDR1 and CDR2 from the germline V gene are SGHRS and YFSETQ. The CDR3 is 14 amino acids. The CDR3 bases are TGCGCCAGCAGCTTAATAGGGACGAACACTGAAGCTTTCTTT. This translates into CASSLIGTNTEAFF.

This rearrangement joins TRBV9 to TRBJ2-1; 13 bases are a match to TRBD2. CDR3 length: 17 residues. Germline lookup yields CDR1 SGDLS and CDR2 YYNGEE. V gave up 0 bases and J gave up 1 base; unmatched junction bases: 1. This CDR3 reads CASSVGTSGSSYNEQFF. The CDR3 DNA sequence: TGTGCCAGCAGCGTAGGGACTAGCGGGAGTTCCTACAATGAGCAGTTCTTC.

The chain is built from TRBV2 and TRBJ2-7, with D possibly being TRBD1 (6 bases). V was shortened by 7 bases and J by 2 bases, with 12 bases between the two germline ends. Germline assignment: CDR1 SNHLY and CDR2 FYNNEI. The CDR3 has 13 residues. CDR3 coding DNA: TGTGCCAGCAACCAGGACAGAGCCTACGAGCAGTACTTC. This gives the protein CASNQDRAYEQYF.

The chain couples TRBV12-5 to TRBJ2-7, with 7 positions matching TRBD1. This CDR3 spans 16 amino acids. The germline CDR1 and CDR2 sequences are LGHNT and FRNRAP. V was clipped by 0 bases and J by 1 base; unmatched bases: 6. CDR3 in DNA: TGTGCTAGTGGTTTGGTAGACAGGGTCATATCCTACGAGCAGTACTTC. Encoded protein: CASGLVDRVISYEQYF.

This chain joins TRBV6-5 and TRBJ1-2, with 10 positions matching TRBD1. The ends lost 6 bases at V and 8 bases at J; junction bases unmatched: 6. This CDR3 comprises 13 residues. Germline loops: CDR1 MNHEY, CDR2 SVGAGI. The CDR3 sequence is CASRPDRGRGYTF. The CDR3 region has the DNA TGTGCCAGCAGACCAGACAGGGGGCGCGGCTACACCTTC.

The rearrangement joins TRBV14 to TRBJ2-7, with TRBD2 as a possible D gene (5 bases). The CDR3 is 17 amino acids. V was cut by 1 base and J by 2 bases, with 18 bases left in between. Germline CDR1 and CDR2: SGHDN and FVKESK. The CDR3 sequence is CASSQVEDPSAPYEQYF. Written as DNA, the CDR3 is TGTGCCAGCAGCCAAGTGGAGGACCCATCCGCCCCCTACGAGCAGTACTTC.

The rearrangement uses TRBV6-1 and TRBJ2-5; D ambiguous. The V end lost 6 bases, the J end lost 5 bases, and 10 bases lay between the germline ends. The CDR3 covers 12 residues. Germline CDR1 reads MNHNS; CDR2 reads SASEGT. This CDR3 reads CASSPWWETQYF. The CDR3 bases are TGTGCCAGCAGCCCATGGTGGGAGACCCAGTACTTC.

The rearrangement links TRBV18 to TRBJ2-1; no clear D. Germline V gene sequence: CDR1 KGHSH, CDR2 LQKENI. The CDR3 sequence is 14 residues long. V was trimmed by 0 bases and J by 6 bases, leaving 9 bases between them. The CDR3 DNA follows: TGTGCCAGCTCACCACCGGCTAGGGCCAATGAGCAGTTCTTC. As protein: CASSPPARANEQFF.

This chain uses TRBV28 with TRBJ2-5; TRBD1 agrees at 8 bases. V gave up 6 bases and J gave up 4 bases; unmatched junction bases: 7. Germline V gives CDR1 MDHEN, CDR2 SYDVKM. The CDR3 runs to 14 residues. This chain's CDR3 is CASSNPGGVETQYF. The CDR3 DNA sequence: TGTGCCAGCAGCAACCCAGGGGGCGTAGAGACCCAGTACTTC.

CDR3 DNA: TGTGCCAGCAGCCCCGGACGACTAGCGGGAAGCACCGGGGAGCTGTTTTTT. Its protein is CASSPGRLAGSTGELFF. The J gene is TRBJ2-2, the V gene TRBV5-8; 11 positions match TRBD2. With 4 bases clipped from V and 4 bases from J, the junction kept 9 bases outside the gene matches. Germline V CDR1 and CDR2: SGHTS, YDEGEE. The CDR3 is 17 residues long.

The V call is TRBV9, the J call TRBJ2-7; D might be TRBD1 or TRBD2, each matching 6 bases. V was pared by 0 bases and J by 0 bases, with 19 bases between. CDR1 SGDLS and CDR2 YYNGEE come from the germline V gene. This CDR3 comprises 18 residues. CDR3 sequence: CASSVGISTGTVSYEQYF. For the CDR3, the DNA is TGTGCCAGCAGCGTAGGGATTTCTACAGGGACTGTCTCCTACGAGCAGTACTTC.

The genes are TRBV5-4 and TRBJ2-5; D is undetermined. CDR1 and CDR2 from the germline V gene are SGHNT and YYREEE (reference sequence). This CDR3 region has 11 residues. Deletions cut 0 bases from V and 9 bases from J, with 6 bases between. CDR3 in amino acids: CASSLGPSQYF. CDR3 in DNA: TGTGCCAGCAGCTTGGGACCGTCCCAGTACTTC.

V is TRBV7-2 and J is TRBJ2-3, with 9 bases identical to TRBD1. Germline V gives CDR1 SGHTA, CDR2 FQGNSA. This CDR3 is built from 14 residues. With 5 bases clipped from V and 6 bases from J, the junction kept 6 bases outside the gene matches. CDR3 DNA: TGTGCCAGCAGCATGGGACAGGGAGAGGATACGCAGTATTTT. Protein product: CASSMGQGEDTQYF.

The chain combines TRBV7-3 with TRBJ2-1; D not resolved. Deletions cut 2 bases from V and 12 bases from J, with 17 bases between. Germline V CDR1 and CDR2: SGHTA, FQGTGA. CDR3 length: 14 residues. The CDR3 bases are TGTGCCAGCAGCTTAGTGAGTAGCACCAGGTCGCAGTTCTTC. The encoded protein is CASSLVSSTRSQFF.

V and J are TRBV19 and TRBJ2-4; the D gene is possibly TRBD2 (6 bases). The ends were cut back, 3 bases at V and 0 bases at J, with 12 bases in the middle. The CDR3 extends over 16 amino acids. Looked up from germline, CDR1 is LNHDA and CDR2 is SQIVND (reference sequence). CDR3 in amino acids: CASSIRGTLAKNIQYF. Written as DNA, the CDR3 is TGTGCCAGTAGTATTCGCGGGACTCTAGCCAAAAACATTCAGTACTTC.

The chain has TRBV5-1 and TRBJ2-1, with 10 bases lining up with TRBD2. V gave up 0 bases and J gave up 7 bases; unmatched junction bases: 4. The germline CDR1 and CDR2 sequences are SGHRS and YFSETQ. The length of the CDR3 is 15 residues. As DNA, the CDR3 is TGCGCCAGCAGCTTGGTGGTAGCGGGAGGTAATGAGCAGTTCTTC. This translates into CASSLVVAGGNEQFF.

Here the CDR3 reads CASSLEGGYYLDEQYF. In DNA, the CDR3 is TGTGCCAGCAGCTTAGAGGGGGGTTATTATTTAGACGAGCAGTACTTC. The rearrangement uses TRBV7-2 and TRBJ2-7; D may match TRBD1 or TRBD2 (6 bases each). The CDR3 has 16 amino acids. CDR1 and CDR2 from the germline V gene are SGHTA and FQGNSA. Trimming stripped 1 base from V and 5 bases from J, with 18 bases between.

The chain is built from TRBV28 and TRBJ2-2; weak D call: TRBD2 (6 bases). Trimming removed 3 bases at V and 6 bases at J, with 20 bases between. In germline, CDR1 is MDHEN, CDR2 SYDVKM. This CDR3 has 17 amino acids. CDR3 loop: CASSFTAGTRVAGELFF. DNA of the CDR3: TGTGCCAGCAGTTTTACCGCCGGGACTCGCGTCGCCGGGGAGCTGTTTTTT.